The rows below give T cell receptor beta chains drawn from one sample of a study of blood T cell repertoires in COVID-19. Profiling relied on immunoSEQ multiplex PCR, and the TCRdb table lists in-frame clones only, not all of them. This sample carries under 200,000 clones, 80% to 90% of them seen once, and the ten largest clones take 10% to 13%. Sequenced sample: peripheral blood. Receptors originate from a woman in her 70s with COVID-19, enrolled during active disease. Both conserved end residues are trimmed from each CDR3. A D gene is named only where the DNA matches it firmly.

j_gene	d_gene	v_gene	CDR3aa
TRBJ2-7	TRBD1	TRBV5-1	ASSPGQVPGEQY
TRBJ1-4	TRBD1	TRBV5-1	ASSLGGGDEKLF
TRBJ1-1	.	TRBV14	ASSQDEGGFVNTEAF
TRBJ1-6	TRBD1	TRBV11-3	ASSRGQARGSLH
TRBJ2-1	TRBD1	TRBV24-1	ATSDLGSGDRGLNEQF
TRBJ1-2	.	TRBV11-2	ASSPDSANYGYT
TRBJ1-3	TRBD1	TRBV6-5	ASSLSPTGRGNTIY
TRBJ2-5	.	TRBV13	ASSPRAGPRETQY
TRBJ1-5	.	TRBV3-1/TRBV3-2	ASSGGREVRPQH
TRBJ2-2	TRBD1	TRBV5-1	ASSLQGAGDTGELF
TRBJ1-2	.	TRBV29-1	SVLLQATYGYT
TRBJ1-1	TRBD1	TRBV7-2	ASSLVSGGNTEAF
TRBJ2-7	TRBD2	TRBV4-1	ASSQGAAGGAYEQY
TRBJ1-6	.	TRBV5-1	ASTSEQADYNSPLH
TRBJ1-5	TRBD1	TRBV27	ASSTTGEHNQPQH
TRBJ1-2	TRBD1	TRBV2	ASSDKAGQGTNYGYT
TRBJ1-1	.	TRBV6-1	ASSDRQLNTEAF
TRBJ2-7	TRBD1	TRBV29-1	SMLGQGYEQY
TRBJ2-2	TRBD2	TRBV11-3	ASSVAGTNTGELF
TRBJ1-4	TRBD1	TRBV7-9	ASSLGQGTNEKLF
TRBJ2-1	TRBD1	TRBV3-1/TRBV3-2	ASSQVGQGEENEQF
TRBJ2-5	.	TRBV21-1	ASRFQGWDQETQY
TRBJ2-7	TRBD1	TRBV2	ASNPLLGDRGPYEQY
TRBJ1-4	.	TRBV27	ASSRDNSNEKLF
TRBJ2-1	TRBD2	TRBV11-3	ASSLVVAGGTGEQF
TRBJ2-3	.	TRBV5-6	ASSLYGTQY
TRBJ2-5	.	TRBV19	ASSAGTHQETQY
TRBJ1-2	.	TRBV19	ASSGGQHYGYT
TRBJ1-3	.	TRBV7-9	ASSLSPGTSGNTIY
TRBJ1-2	TRBD1	TRBV3-1/TRBV3-2	ASRDRGHHGYT
TRBJ2-6	.	TRBV6-6	ASSYSEAAGANVLT